The clone carrying this TCR beta chain has more than one count but fewer than ten. This sample was taken from a study of cytomegalovirus exposure and HLA in healthy donors. The length of the CDR3 is 16 residues. V was cut by 4 bases and J by 0 bases, with 17 bases left in between. Looked up from germline, CDR1 is SGDLS and CDR2 is YYNGEE. PCR used 60 Vbeta primers and 13 Jbeta primers. Produced via immunoSEQ multiplex PCR; TCRdb's table is partial and in-frame only. The data contain 150,000 to 200,000 clones, more than 65% of them seen just once; the ten biggest clones take up around 1.6%. The TCR sequence derives from a woman in her twenties or thirties in good health and CMV-seronegative. The sequenced material came from PBMCs. The chain employs TRBV9 and TRBJ2-7; D may be TRBD2 (6 bases). Written as DNA, the CDR3 is TGTGCCAGCAGCACAGTAGCGGACCCGAGCTCCTACGAGCAGTACTTC. As protein: CASSTVADPSSYEQYF. Combining the CDR3 with reference TRBV9 and TRBJ2-7 gives the whole variable domain DSGVTQTPKHLITATGQRVTLRCSPRSGDLSVYWYQQSLDQGLQFLIQYYNGEERAKGNILERFSAQQFPDLHSELNLSSLELGDSALYFCASSTVADPSSYEQYFGPGTRLTVT.